The entry below gives a single TCR beta chain sequence along with its context. Repertoires were generated with immunoSEQ multiplex PCR, while TCRdb's copy carries only in-frame clones and drops some. The sample includes 550,000 to 600,000 clones, roughly four fifths of them seen just once. The sample comes from a study of shared clonotypes between healthy human individuals. Trimming at V came to 6 bases and at J to 5 bases, leaving 6 bases not matched to a gene. Germline V gene lookup returns CDR1 LNHDA and CDR2 SQIVND (reference sequence). This CDR3 has 14 amino acids. This chain uses TRBV19 with TRBJ2-5; 10 bases are shared with TRBD2. This receptor was obtained from a woman in her 40s in good health. Some clones in this sample may be carry-over from other donors' samples. Sequencing was performed on PBMCs. The CDR3 loop reads CASRKREGEETQYF. CDR3 in DNA: TGTGCCAGTAGGAAGCGGGAGGGCGAGGAGACCCAGTACTTC.